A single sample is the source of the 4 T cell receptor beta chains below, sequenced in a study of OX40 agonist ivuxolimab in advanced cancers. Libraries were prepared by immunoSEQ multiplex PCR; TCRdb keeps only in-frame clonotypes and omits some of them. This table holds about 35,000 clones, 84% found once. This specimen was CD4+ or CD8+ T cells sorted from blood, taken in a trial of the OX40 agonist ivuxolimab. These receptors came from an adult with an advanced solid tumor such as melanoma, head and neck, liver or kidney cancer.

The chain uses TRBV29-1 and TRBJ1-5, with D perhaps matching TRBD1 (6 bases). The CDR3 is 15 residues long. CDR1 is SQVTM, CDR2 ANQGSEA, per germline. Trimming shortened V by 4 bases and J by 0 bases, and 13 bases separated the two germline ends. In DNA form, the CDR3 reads TGCAGCGTTGCCTTGGCAGGGGATAGCAATCAGCCCCAGCATTTT. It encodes CSVALAGDSNQPQHF.

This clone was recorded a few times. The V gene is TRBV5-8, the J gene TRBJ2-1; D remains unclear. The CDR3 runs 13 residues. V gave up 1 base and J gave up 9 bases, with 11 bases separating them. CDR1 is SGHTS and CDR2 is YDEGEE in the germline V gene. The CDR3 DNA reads TGTGCCAGCAGCTTGATGAGGTATAGTGAGCAGTTCTTC. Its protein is CASSLMRYSEQFF.

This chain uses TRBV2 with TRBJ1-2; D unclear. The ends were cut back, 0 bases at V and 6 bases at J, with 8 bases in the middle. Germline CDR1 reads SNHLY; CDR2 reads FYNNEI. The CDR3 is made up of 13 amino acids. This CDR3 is CASSEAETNGYTF. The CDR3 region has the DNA TGTGCCAGCAGTGAAGCGGAGACGAATGGCTACACCTTC.

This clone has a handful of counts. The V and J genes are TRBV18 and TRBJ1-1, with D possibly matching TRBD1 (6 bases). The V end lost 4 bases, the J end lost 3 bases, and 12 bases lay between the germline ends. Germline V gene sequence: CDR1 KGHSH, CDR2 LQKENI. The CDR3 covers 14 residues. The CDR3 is CASSLLDRDTEAFF. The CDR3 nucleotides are TGTGCCAGCTCACTACTGGACAGAGACACTGAAGCTTTCTTT.